These 30 T cell receptor beta chains came from one sample sequenced in a study of blood T cell repertoires in COVID-19. Sequencing used immunoSEQ multiplex PCR; TCRdb keeps in-frame clones, though not all of them. Here the sample spans roughly 350,000 clones, under 95% being singletons. The source material was peripheral blood. These receptors were obtained from a young woman who had recovered from COVID-19.

The chain links TRBV9 to TRBJ2-5, with 11 bases identical to TRBD2. This CDR3 is built from 18 residues. V lost 4 bases, J lost 1 base, and 12 bases stayed unmatched. In germline, CDR1 is SGDLS, CDR2 YYNGEE. The CDR3 DNA is TGTGCCAGCAGCCCCCTGGGGTTTACTAGCGGGAGCCAAGAGACCCAGTACTTC. Protein sequence: CASSPLGFTSGSQETQYF.

V is TRBV5-4 and J is TRBJ2-1; 14 positions agree with TRBD2. J gave up 10 bases and V 4 bases, and 7 bases lay outside the gene matches. The CDR3 runs 15 residues. CDR1 and CDR2 from the germline V gene are SGHNT and YYREEE (reference sequence). The chain's CDR3 is CASSRTSGRSGEQFF. The CDR3 DNA follows: TGTGCCAGCAGCCGGACTAGCGGGAGGTCCGGAGAGCAGTTCTTC.

J is TRBJ1-1 and V is TRBV10-3, with 12 nucleotides matching TRBD1. With 4 bases clipped from V and 4 bases from J, the junction kept 7 bases outside the gene matches. CDR1 is ENHRY and CDR2 is SYGVKD in the germline V gene. The CDR3 consists of 16 residues. CDR3 protein: CAISGDRGRVGTEAFF. CDR3 bases: TGTGCCATCAGTGGGGACAGGGGGCGGGTTGGCACTGAAGCTTTCTTT.

The chain joins TRBV25-1 to TRBJ2-5, with 9 positions matching TRBD1. V shed 3 bases, J shed 3 bases, and the junction held 5 bases outside the gene matches. Germline V gives CDR1 MGHDK, CDR2 SYGVNS. CDR3 size: 15 residues. Here the CDR3 reads CASSEWDREEETQYF. CDR3 nucleotides: TGTGCCAGCAGTGAGTGGGACAGGGAGGAAGAGACCCAGTACTTC.

In regard to this clone: In the same sample, other DNA sequences code for this CDR3. V gene TRBV2 combines with J gene TRBJ1-6; D not certain. Per the germline V gene, CDR1 is SNHLY and CDR2 is FYNNEI. The CDR3 covers 11 residues. The ends were cut back, 5 bases at V and 6 bases at J, with 2 bases in the middle. In DNA, the CDR3 is TGTGCCAGCAGTCTTAATTCACCCCTCCACTTT. Its translation is CASSLNSPLHF.

The gene calls are TRBV6-6 and TRBJ1-2; possibly TRBD1 for D (5 bases). The CDR3 contains 15 residues. Looked up from germline, CDR1 is MNHNY and CDR2 is SVGAGI (reference sequence). V lost 2 bases, J lost 7 bases, and 17 bases lay in between. The CDR3 sequence is CASSYRGGGDPGYTF. In nucleotides, the CDR3 is TGTGCCAGCAGTTACCGGGGAGGAGGGGACCCTGGCTACACCTTC.

The chain couples TRBV2 to TRBJ2-1, with TRBD2 matching 16 bases. V gave up 9 bases and J gave up 10 bases; unmatched junction bases: 12. The length of the CDR3 is 16 residues. Germline assignment: CDR1 SNHLY and CDR2 FYNNEI. DNA for the CDR3: TGTGCCAGAAACCCGGGACTAGCGGGAGGGCTTGGAGAGCAGTTCTTC. It translates to CARNPGLAGGLGEQFF.

The chain links TRBV29-1 to TRBJ1-1; no clear D. CDR3 length: 12 residues. Germline loops: CDR1 SQVTM, CDR2 ANQGSEA. Trimming shortened V by 4 bases and J by 4 bases, and 10 bases separated the two germline ends. The CDR3 protein is CSVGRRGTEAFF. In nucleotides, the CDR3 is TGCAGCGTTGGAAGGCGGGGCACTGAAGCTTTCTTT. Based on the CDR3 plus reference TRBV29-1 and TRBJ1-1, the full variable domain is SAVISQKPSRDICQRGTSLTIQCQVDSQVTMMFWYRQQPGQSLTLIATANQGSEATYESGFVIDKFPISRPNLTFSTLTVSNMSPEDSSIYLCSVGRRGTEAFFGQGTRLTVV.

The genes are TRBV12-3 or TRBV12-4 and TRBJ2-1; D is perhaps TRBD2 (6 bases). The CDR3 is made up of 12 amino acids. V was trimmed by 6 bases and J by 5 bases, leaving 8 bases between them. As DNA, the CDR3 is TGTGCCAGCAGCCGGAGGGACAATGAGCAGTTCTTC. It translates to CASSRRDNEQFF.

This chain connects TRBV7-2 to TRBJ1-2, with 10 bases lining up with TRBD1. V lost 5 bases to trimming and J lost 4 bases; unmatched junction nucleotides: 7. The CDR3 runs 15 residues. The germline V gene has CDR1 SGHTA and CDR2 FQGNSA. CDR3 nucleotides: TGTGCCAGCAGCCAAGGGACAGGGGTCGGCTATGGCTACACCTTC. It translates to CASSQGTGVGYGYTF.

The genes are TRBV4-1 and TRBJ2-7; tentative D call: TRBD2 (6 bases). The germline V and J ends were trimmed by 1 base and 0 bases, with 13 bases remaining between them. Germline CDR1 is MGHRA and CDR2 is YSYEKL. This CDR3 spans 16 amino acids. The CDR3 nucleotides are TGCGCCAGCAGCCAAGGAGGAGGGGCCAGCTCCTACGAGCAGTACGTC. Amino acids: CASSQGGGASSYEQYV.

The V call is TRBV5-4, the J call TRBJ1-1; 7 nucleotides match TRBD1. Germline V gives CDR1 SGHNT, CDR2 YYREEE (reference sequence). The CDR3 length is 15 residues. The J segment lost 2 bases and the V segment lost 1 base, leaving 5 bases of the junction unmatched. This CDR3 reads CASSLKQGVNTEAFF. CDR3 sequence (DNA): TGTGCCAGCAGCTTGAAGCAGGGGGTTAACACTGAAGCTTTCTTT.

This CDR3 reads CASSSSGQGRQETQYF. CDR3 nucleotides: TGTGCCAGCAGCTCCTCCGGACAGGGGCGCCAAGAGACCCAGTACTTC. This chain links TRBV7-9 with TRBJ2-5, with 9 bases aligning to TRBD1. This CDR3 is built from 16 residues. Trimming took 4 bases from V and 1 from J; bases not matched to a gene: 7. Germline V gene data show CDR1 as SEHNR and CDR2 as FQNEAQ (reference sequence).

This chain joins TRBV5-1 and TRBJ2-7, with TRBD1 matching over 7 bases. The CDR3 is made up of 13 amino acids. The germline V gene encodes CDR1 SGHRS and CDR2 YFSETQ. V dropped 5 bases and J dropped 5; count of bases not matched to a gene: 7. The CDR3 sequence is CASRRTTGDEQYV. In DNA form, the CDR3 reads TGCGCCAGCAGACGTACTACAGGGGACGAGCAGTACGTC.

This sequence joins TRBV29-1 and TRBJ2-3; 9 bases are shared with TRBD2. Germline CDR1 reads SQVTM; CDR2 reads ANQGSEA. Trimming took 7 bases from V and 3 from J; bases not matched to a gene: 5. The CDR3 loop spans 13 amino acids. Here the CDR3 reads CSALAGVTDTQYF. CDR3 nucleotides: TGCAGCGCCTTAGCGGGAGTAACAGATACGCAGTATTTT.

The CDR3 is CATISTGGRNNEQFF. The CDR3, as DNA: TGTGCCACCATATCCACAGGGGGGCGAAACAATGAGCAGTTCTTC. The rearrangement uses TRBV6-5 and TRBJ2-1, with 8 bases identical to TRBD1. This CDR3 is 15 amino acids long. V lost 10 bases and J lost 5; bases outside the gene matches: 13. Looked up from germline, CDR1 is MNHEY and CDR2 is SVGAGI.

The chain carries TRBV30 and TRBJ2-1; 12 bases agree with TRBD2. Losses at the gene ends were 4 bases for V and 4 bases for J; bases not matched to a gene: 8. Germline CDR1 is GTSNPN and CDR2 is SVGIG (reference sequence). CDR3 length: 16 amino acids. The CDR3 is CAWTPTSGRHYNEQFF. CDR3 bases: TGTGCCTGGACCCCGACTAGCGGGAGACATTACAATGAGCAGTTCTTC.

V and J are TRBV4-3 and TRBJ2-1; 10 positions agree with TRBD2. CDR3 size: 17 residues. V lost 0 bases to trimming and J lost 3 bases; unmatched junction nucleotides: 5. Germline-derived CDR1 and CDR2 are LGHNA and YSLEER. CDR3 loop: CASSQDRASGSYNEQFF. CDR3 sequence (DNA): TGCGCCAGCAGCCAAGATCGGGCTAGCGGGAGCTACAATGAGCAGTTCTTC.

This chain connects TRBV11-3 to TRBJ2-1; 11 positions agree with TRBD2. Trimming took 6 bases from V and 0 from J; bases not matched to a gene: 7. The CDR3 contains 17 residues. The germline gives CDR1 SGHNT, CDR2 YENEEA. Written as DNA, the CDR3 is TGTGCCAGCAGTCTGTCGGGACTAGCGGTCTCCTACAATGAGCAGTTCTTC. It codes for CASSLSGLAVSYNEQFF. Based on the CDR3 plus reference TRBV11-3 and TRBJ2-1, the full variable domain is EAGVVQSPRYKIIEKKQPVAFWCNPISGHNTLYWYLQNLGQGPELLIRYENEEAVDDSQLPKDRFSAERLKGVDSTLKIQPAELGDSAVYLCASSLSGLAVSYNEQFFGPGTRLTVL.

The gene calls are TRBV19 and TRBJ2-5; 11 bases map to TRBD2. The CDR3 is 16 amino acids. V trimming: 0 bases; J trimming: 6 bases; junction bases outside the gene matches: 6. The V gene's germline CDR1 is LNHDA and CDR2 SQIVND (reference sequence). The CDR3 spells CASSIDIAGGGKTQYF. The CDR3 DNA sequence: TGTGCCAGTAGTATAGACATAGCGGGAGGGGGAAAGACCCAGTACTTC. Together with reference TRBV19 and TRBJ2-5, the CDR3 gives the full variable domain: DGGITQSPKYLFRKEGQNVTLSCEQNLNHDAMYWYRQDPGQGLRLIYYSQIVNDFQKGDIAEGYSVSREKKESFPLTVTSAQKNPTAFYLCASSIDIAGGGKTQYFGPGTRLLVL.

The V and J genes are TRBV7-2 and TRBJ2-2; TRBD2 aligns across 9 bases. CDR3 size: 17 residues. Germline V gives CDR1 SGHTA, CDR2 FQGNSA. V was pared by 0 bases and J by 4 bases, with 6 bases of the junction left unmatched. The CDR3 region is CASSLAGGRAVTGELFF. The CDR3 coding sequence is TGTGCCAGCAGCTTAGCGGGCGGGAGGGCAGTCACCGGGGAGCTGTTTTTT.

The chain recombines TRBV29-1 with TRBJ2-7; 8 nucleotides match TRBD2. CDR3 length: 15 residues. Germline CDR1 is SQVTM and CDR2 is ANQGSEA. The CDR3 DNA follows: TGCAACCGAGGGAGACCGGGACTAGGATTCGGCGAGCAGTACGTC. Amino acid sequence: CNRGRPGLGFGEQYV.

The V call is TRBV10-2, the J call TRBJ2-5, with D maybe TRBD2 (7 bases). CDR1 and CDR2 (germline): WSHSY, SAAADI. V was cut by 6 bases and J by 2 bases, with 13 bases left in between. The CDR3 consists of 14 residues. This chain's CDR3 is CASRGGLRQETQYF. The CDR3 nucleotides are TGCGCCAGCAGGGGGGGGCTTCGGCAAGAGACCCAGTACTTC.

The CDR3: CATSAGGNSYEQYV. The CDR3 coding sequence is TGTGCCACCAGTGCAGGGGGCAACTCGTACGAGCAGTACGTC. This rearrangement joins TRBV24-1 to TRBJ2-7; TRBD1 matches at 8 bases. J was trimmed by 4 bases and V by 5 bases; bases with no gene match: 6. The CDR3 runs to 14 residues. Germline CDR1 reads KGHDR; CDR2 reads SFDVKD.

The chain combines TRBV3-1 (or the pseudogene TRBV3-2) with TRBJ1-2, with D tentatively TRBD1 (6 bases). The V gene lost 4 bases and the J gene lost 1 base, with 10 bases spanning the gap. Germline lookup yields CDR1 LGHDT and CDR2 YNNKEL (reference sequence). The CDR3 loop spans 14 amino acids. Here the CDR3 DNA reads TGTGCCAGCAGCCCGGACAGCGTTAACTATGGCTACACCTTC. Its protein product is CASSPDSVNYGYTF.

The chain joins TRBV5-1 to TRBJ2-1; 7 bases are shared with TRBD2. The CDR3 extends over 14 amino acids. V trimming: 4 bases; J trimming: 8 bases; junction bases outside the gene matches: 9. Germline V lookup: CDR1 SGHRS, CDR2 YFSETQ. CDR3: CASSVGLVGDEQFF. CDR3 sequence (DNA): TGCGCCAGCAGCGTCGGACTAGTTGGCGATGAGCAGTTCTTC.

CDR3 bases: TGTGCCAGCAGCCCAGCGGGAGTATTTGAGACCCAGTACTTC. Residues: CASSPAGVFETQYF. The chain has TRBV11-2 and TRBJ2-5, with 8 bases identical to TRBD2. The CDR3 is 14 amino acids. In germline, CDR1 is SGHAT, CDR2 FQNNGV. V was clipped by 5 bases and J by 5 bases; unmatched bases: 7. The variable domain in full, with the rest retrieved from reference TRBV11-2 and TRBJ2-5, is EAGVAQSPRYKIIEKRQSVAFWCNPISGHATLYWYQQILGQGPKLLIQFQNNGVVDDSQLPKDRFSAERLKGVDSTLKIQPAKLEDSAVYLCASSPAGVFETQYFGPGTRLLVL.

The rearrangement uses TRBV7-9 and TRBJ2-1, with D maybe TRBD2 (5 bases). From germline, CDR1 is SEHNR and CDR2 FQNEAQ (reference sequence). V was shortened by 7 bases and J by 1 base, with 11 bases between the two germline ends. This CDR3 comprises 14 residues. The CDR3: CASIAQRSYNEQFF. The CDR3 DNA follows: TGTGCCAGCATAGCCCAGCGGTCCTACAATGAGCAGTTCTTC.

V and J are TRBV11-3 and TRBJ1-5, with a possible D match to TRBD1 (5 bases). The V gene's germline CDR1 is SGHNT and CDR2 YENEEA. V dropped 5 bases and J dropped 4 bases, with 9 bases sitting between them. This CDR3 is built from 13 residues. CDR3 protein: CASSTGPNQPQHF. The CDR3 DNA is TGTGCCAGCAGCACAGGCCCGAATCAGCCCCAGCATTTT.

This clone appeared a single time. The chain is built from TRBV19 and TRBJ1-6; 8 nucleotides align to TRBD1. Trimming at V came to 8 bases and at J to 9 bases, leaving 9 bases not matched to a gene. The CDR3 has 14 amino acids. Germline V gene lookup returns CDR1 LNHDA and CDR2 SQIVND (reference sequence). The CDR3, as DNA: TGTGCCAGTTCCAGGGGGCGAGAAGCTTCACCCCTCCACTTT. This encodes CASSRGREASPLHF.